The 3 T cell receptor beta chains reported below all come from one sample, sequenced in a study of response to subunit inactivated influenza vaccine. Via MiXCR, TCRdb re-called the RT-PCR reads, giving one row per CDR3 protein. The sample has 700,000 to 900,000 distinct CDR3 sequences; 20% to 25% are singletons. Here the sequenced sample was PBMCs from blood, taken roughly 5 days after vaccination. These receptor sequences come from a man aged 50-59 years who received an inactivated influenza vaccine.

The chain is built from TRBV20-1 and TRBJ2-3; D is perhaps TRBD1 (5 bases). The V end lost 2 bases, the J end lost 4 bases, and 16 bases lay between the germline ends. CDR3 length equals 15 residues. Germline V lookup: CDR1 DFQATT, CDR2 SNEGSKA (reference sequence). The CDR3 loop reads CSARKLQEKPDTQYF. The CDR3 nucleotides read TGCAGTGCTAGAAAATTACAGGAGAAACCAGATACGCAGTATTTT.

Only a few counts were recorded for this clonotype. The chain links TRBV5-1 to TRBJ2-2; 10 bases agree with TRBD1. This CDR3 comprises 17 residues. Germline trimming cut 3 bases from V and 1 base from J; bases unmatched to any gene: 6. Germline V gene lookup returns CDR1 SGHRS and CDR2 YFSETQ. The CDR3 DNA is TGCGCCAGCAGCTCAGGGACAGGGGCGCTGAACACCGGGGAGCTGTTTTTT. This codes for CASSSGTGALNTGELFF.

This clonotype turned up a few times. This chain links TRBV11-1 with TRBJ1-3, with D possibly TRBD1 on 5 matching bases. The CDR3 loop spans 21 amino acids. Germline V gives CDR1 SGHAT, CDR2 FQDESV (reference sequence). Deletions cut 6 bases from V and 0 bases from J, with 30 bases between. The CDR3 nucleotides read TGTGCCAGCAGTTTTAGACCGAGGCAGGGCCCAGCCGCGCACTCTGGAAACACCATATATTTT. Translation: CASSFRPRQGPAAHSGNTIYF.